The 27 T cell receptor beta chains listed next were all sequenced from one sample in a study of blood T cell repertoires in COVID-19. Profiled with immunoSEQ multiplex PCR; TCRdb holds only in-frame clones, not every one. The sample holds nearly 200,000 clones, 65% to 85% seen once. Specimen: PBMCs or T cells enriched from blood (not recorded which). These receptors originate from a man aged 35 to 55 who had recovered from COVID-19.

V gene TRBV3-1 (or the pseudogene TRBV3-2) combines with J gene TRBJ1-6; 7 nucleotides agree with TRBD1. Germline trimming cut 4 bases from V and 7 bases from J; bases unmatched to any gene: 7. From germline, CDR1 is LGHDT and CDR2 YNNKEL (reference sequence). The CDR3 is 15 amino acids. As DNA, the CDR3 is TGTGCCAGCAGCCCGACACAGGGGATAAATTCACCCCTCCACTTT. As protein: CASSPTQGINSPLHF.

This clone was recorded only once. The V gene is TRBV12-5, the J gene TRBJ2-3, with D hard to call. CDR1 LGHNT and CDR2 FRNRAP come from the germline V gene. Trimming took off 1 base at V and 0 bases at J, with 11 bases between the two ends. This CDR3 has 16 residues. CDR3 bases: TGTGCTAGTGGTTTGGCCCAAAGTAGTAGCACAGATACGCAGTATTTT. Its protein is CASGLAQSSSTDTQYF.

The chain recombines TRBV18 with TRBJ1-2; the D gene is possibly TRBD1 (6 bases). Per germline, CDR1 KGHSH and CDR2 LQKENI. Trimming cost V 2 bases and J 0 bases, with 13 bases left between them. The CDR3 extends over 16 amino acids. CDR3 sequence (DNA): TGTGCCAGCTCACCAACCTCAGGGGTTTCTAACTATGGCTACACCTTC. Translating gives CASSPTSGVSNYGYTF.

This rearrangement joins TRBV10-3 to TRBJ1-4; maybe TRBD1 (5 bases). The CDR3 is made up of 12 amino acids. The V gene lost 2 bases and the J gene lost 15 bases, with 13 bases spanning the gap. CDR1 and CDR2 (germline): ENHRY, SYGVKD. CDR3: CAISEQGRRVFF. CDR3 sequence (DNA): TGTGCCATCAGTGAGCAGGGTAGGAGGGTGTTTTTT.

The chain employs TRBV4-3 and TRBJ1-2, with 7 bases identical to TRBD1. The length of the CDR3 is 13 residues. Losses at the gene ends were 1 base for V and 5 bases for J; bases not matched to a gene: 1. The V gene's germline CDR1 is LGHNA and CDR2 YSLEER. CDR3 protein: CASSQGQGYGYTF. As DNA, the CDR3 is TGCGCCAGCAGCCAAGGACAGGGATATGGCTACACCTTC.

J is TRBJ2-3 and V is TRBV4-1; 16 nucleotides match TRBD2. With 3 bases clipped from V and 3 bases from J, the junction kept 3 bases outside the gene matches. Germline CDR1 MGHRA, CDR2 YSYEKL. The CDR3 loop spans 17 amino acids. CDR3 in amino acids: CASSQGLAGGRTDTQYF. In DNA form, the CDR3 reads TGCGCCAGCAGCCAGGGACTAGCGGGGGGGCGAACAGATACGCAGTATTTT.

This clone has more than one count but fewer than ten. This chain links TRBV19 with TRBJ1-5; 9 bases match TRBD1. CDR1 is LNHDA and CDR2 is SQIVND in the germline V gene (reference sequence). The CDR3 consists of 13 residues. J lost 5 bases, V lost 8 bases, and 4 bases had no gene match. The CDR3 region is CASRRDRDQPQHF. CDR3 DNA sequence: TGTGCCAGTCGTAGGGACAGGGATCAGCCCCAGCATTTT.

The chain links TRBV28 to TRBJ1-1; 7 nucleotides line up with TRBD1. The CDR3 contains 14 residues. V trimming: 5 bases; J trimming: 6 bases; junction bases outside the gene matches: 9. Per germline, CDR1 MDHEN and CDR2 SYDVKM. The CDR3 DNA reads as TGTGCCAGCAGTCCCAATGGACAGGTGTCTGAAGCTTTCTTT. This gives the protein CASSPNGQVSEAFF.

CDR3 residues: CASSPLWGGPTGELFF. The CDR3 coding sequence is TGTGCCAGCAGCCCTCTGTGGGGGGGCCCAACCGGGGAGCTGTTTTTT. The rearrangement links TRBV3-1 (or the pseudogene TRBV3-2) to TRBJ2-2, with D possibly TRBD2 on 7 matching bases. V lost 4 bases and J 5 bases, leaving 17 bases between the germline ends. The CDR3 consists of 16 residues. CDR1 is LGHDT and CDR2 is YNNKEL in the germline V gene (reference sequence).

The chain links TRBV5-5 to TRBJ1-1; TRBD1 matches at 7 bases. The junction had 6 bases not matched to a gene; V was cut back by 4 bases and J by 0 bases. The CDR3 has 15 residues. Per the germline V gene, CDR1 is SGHKS and CDR2 is YYEKEE (reference sequence). The CDR3 loop reads CASSPGDSVNTEAFF. CDR3 nucleotide sequence: TGTGCCAGCAGCCCGGGGGACAGTGTGAACACTGAAGCTTTCTTT.

The chain combines TRBV6-5 with TRBJ1-5, with TRBD1 identical over 7 bases. The trim removed 7 bases at V and 8 bases at J, leaving 11 bases unmatched. CDR1 and CDR2 (germline): MNHEY, SVGAGI. The CDR3 length is 14 residues. The CDR3 DNA reads as TGTGCCAGCAATTCCGGGGACAGCGCGGAGCCCCAGCATTTT. It encodes CASNSGDSAEPQHF.

V gene TRBV2 combines with J gene TRBJ1-2; D is perhaps TRBD1 (6 bases). The CDR3 loop spans 13 amino acids. Trimming cost V 7 bases and J 4 bases, with 13 bases left between them. In germline, CDR1 is SNHLY, CDR2 FYNNEI. CDR3 amino acids: CASKTGLPYGYTF. The CDR3 nucleotides read TGTGCCAGCAAAACAGGGTTACCCTATGGCTACACCTTC.

This clone is a singleton in its sample. The V call is TRBV30, the J call TRBJ1-2, with D tentatively TRBD1 (6 bases). Germline loops: CDR1 GTSNPN, CDR2 SVGIG (reference sequence). The CDR3 loop spans 14 amino acids. V lost 2 bases, J lost 4 bases, and 14 bases lay in between. CDR3 residues: CAWSKQGIIYGYTF. CDR3 sequence (DNA): TGTGCCTGGAGTAAACAGGGAATTATCTATGGCTACACCTTC.

This chain connects TRBV7-6 to TRBJ1-3, with D unresolved. Germline V lookup: CDR1 SGHVS, CDR2 FNYEAQ. The V and J ends lost 1 base and 0 bases respectively, with 7 bases between them. The CDR3 is made up of 15 amino acids. The DNA for the CDR3 is TGTGCCAGCAGCTTAGGAGTCGTCTCTGGAAACACCATATATTTT. This gives the protein CASSLGVVSGNTIYF.

A few counts support this clone. The chain has TRBV27 and TRBJ1-2, with D perhaps TRBD1 (6 bases). There are 16 residues in the CDR3. Per the germline V gene, CDR1 is MNHEY and CDR2 is SMNVEV (reference sequence). Trimming pared 5 bases from V and 4 bases from J, leaving 20 bases between. CDR3 in amino acids: CASSPFGGQRVYGYTF. In nucleotides, the CDR3 is TGTGCCAGCAGTCCATTCGGGGGGCAAAGGGTCTATGGCTACACCTTC.

CDR3 DNA sequence: TGTGCCAGCAGGACAGGGTGGGGCACTGAAGCTTTCTTT. This gives the protein CASRTGWGTEAFF. V gene TRBV2 combines with J gene TRBJ1-1, with 7 positions matching TRBD1. This CDR3 comprises 13 residues. Germline trimming cut 6 bases from V and 4 bases from J; bases unmatched to any gene: 5. Germline CDR1 and CDR2: SNHLY and FYNNEI.

The chain combines TRBV5-1 with TRBJ2-1, with 8 bases matching TRBD1. The CDR3 is 14 residues long. CDR1 is SGHRS and CDR2 is YFSETQ in the germline V gene. V was clipped by 4 bases and J by 3 bases; unmatched bases: 3. This CDR3 is CASSIGQGYNEQFF. DNA of the CDR3: TGCGCCAGCAGCATAGGACAGGGCTACAATGAGCAGTTCTTC.

This clone has a single count. This chain links TRBV3-1 (or the pseudogene TRBV3-2) with TRBJ2-5, with D perhaps TRBD1 (5 bases). CDR3 length: 17 amino acids. Germline CDR1 LGHDT, CDR2 YNNKEL (reference sequence). Trimming left V 0 bases short and J 2 bases short, with 16 bases between. The chain's CDR3 is CASSQDLKGRLQETQYF. CDR3 coding DNA: TGTGCCAGCAGCCAAGATCTTAAGGGGCGGTTACAAGAGACCCAGTACTTC.

CDR3 coding DNA: TGCGCCAGCAGCCGATCAATGGGTACTAGCGGGGCCACAGATACGCAGTATTTT. This encodes CASSRSMGTSGATDTQYF. The chain is built from TRBV4-1 and TRBJ2-3, with 10 bases fitting TRBD2. V lost 4 bases and J lost 2; bases outside the gene matches: 12. CDR3 length: 18 residues. Germline loops: CDR1 MGHRA, CDR2 YSYEKL.

V usage is TRBV3-1 (or the pseudogene TRBV3-2) and J usage is TRBJ2-3; 9 bases fit TRBD2. CDR1 is LGHDT and CDR2 is YNNKEL in the germline V gene (reference sequence). The CDR3 length is 17 residues. The trim removed 3 bases at V and 2 bases at J, leaving 9 bases unmatched. The CDR3 protein is CASSHPLASGVTDTQYF. CDR3 sequence (DNA): TGTGCCAGCAGCCACCCCTTGGCTAGCGGGGTCACAGATACGCAGTATTTT.

The chain recombines TRBV6-5 with TRBJ1-1; D is undetermined. Germline CDR1 and CDR2: MNHEY and SVGAGI. The CDR3 is 16 residues long. V lost 0 bases and J 4 bases, leaving 15 bases between the germline ends. The CDR3 coding sequence is TGTGCCAGCAGTTACTCCGCGCCCGCGGACTTCACTGAAGCTTTCTTT. Protein: CASSYSAPADFTEAFF.

The gene calls are TRBV28 and TRBJ2-3; 10 bases align to TRBD2. CDR3 length equals 16 residues. Trimming at V came to 5 bases and at J to 0 bases, leaving 5 bases not matched to a gene. Germline V gene data show CDR1 as MDHEN and CDR2 as SYDVKM. This chain's CDR3 is CASSAPLAGSTDTQYF. The DNA for the CDR3 is TGTGCCAGCAGTGCTCCACTAGCGGGGAGCACAGATACGCAGTATTTT. The complete variable domain, with remaining parts taken from reference TRBV28 and TRBJ2-3, reads DVKVTQSSRYLVKRTGEKVFLECVQDMDHENMFWYRQDPGLGLRLIYFSYDVKMKEKGDIPEGYSVSREKKERFSLILESASTNQTSMYLCASSAPLAGSTDTQYFGPGTRLTVL.

The chain carries TRBV27 and TRBJ1-1; D is unclear. Germline-derived CDR1 and CDR2 are MNHEY and SMNVEV (reference sequence). CDR3 length: 12 amino acids. The V end was cut by 4 bases, the J end by 8 bases, with 11 bases between. This CDR3 is CASSSSGYEAFF. CDR3 DNA sequence: TGTGCCAGCAGTTCCTCGGGGTACGAAGCTTTCTTT.

This rearrangement joins TRBV2 to TRBJ1-6; a weak D match, TRBD1 (6 bases). CDR1 is SNHLY, CDR2 FYNNEI, per germline. Trimming pared 6 bases from V and 10 bases from J, leaving 13 bases between. CDR3 length equals 13 residues. The CDR3 nucleotides are TGTGCCAGCAGGGGACAACAGGGCTCACCCCTCCACTTT. It is translated as CASRGQQGSPLHF.

The chain couples TRBV10-1 to TRBJ1-1; 7 bases line up with TRBD1. CDR3 size: 14 residues. In germline, CDR1 is WNHNN, CDR2 SYGVQD (reference sequence). V shed 6 bases and J 0 bases; nucleotides not matched to a gene: 4. The CDR3 DNA sequence: TGCGCCAGCAGGCCGGGACAGATGAACACTGAAGCTTTCTTT. Translation: CASRPGQMNTEAFF.

This clone occurred once. The chain recombines TRBV12-1 with TRBJ2-7; no DNA check was done on the table's D call, TRBD2. TRBV12-1 is a pseudogene segment. The CDR3 loop spans 14 amino acids. The CDR3 is CASSFGLTSHEQYF. DNA of the CDR3: TGTGCCAGCAGCTTCGGACTAACGTCCCACGAGCAGTACTTC.

This rearrangement joins TRBV7-2 to TRBJ1-5; 8 bases are shared with TRBD1. V was pared by 5 bases and J by 7 bases, with 4 bases of the junction left unmatched. In germline, CDR1 is SGHTA, CDR2 FQGNSA. The CDR3 length is 13 residues. The CDR3 sequence: CASSLQGGQPQHF. The CDR3 nucleotides are TGTGCCAGCAGCCTACAGGGGGGCCAGCCCCAGCATTTT.